This note documents a single T cell receptor beta chain sequence. Vbeta (60) and Jbeta (13) primers were used in the PCR. Profiled with immunoSEQ multiplex PCR; TCRdb holds only in-frame clones, not every one. The sample includes 110,000 to 150,000 clones, about 72% seen only once; the top ten take around 4.7%. The germline V gene encodes CDR1 MNHEY and CDR2 SVGAGI. V dropped 0 bases and J dropped 1; count of bases not matched to a gene: 5. This CDR3 is 16 amino acids long. This sample was included in a study of cytomegalovirus exposure and HLA in healthy donors. The sample comprised PBMCs. The chain has TRBV6-5 and TRBJ1-1; TRBD1 matches at 7 bases. This receptor was taken from a man aged 60-69 years in good health and CMV-seronegative. This chain's CDR3 is CASSYSPRQGNTEAFF. In DNA, the CDR3 is TGTGCCAGCAGTTACTCGCCCCGACAGGGGAACACTGAAGCTTTCTTT.